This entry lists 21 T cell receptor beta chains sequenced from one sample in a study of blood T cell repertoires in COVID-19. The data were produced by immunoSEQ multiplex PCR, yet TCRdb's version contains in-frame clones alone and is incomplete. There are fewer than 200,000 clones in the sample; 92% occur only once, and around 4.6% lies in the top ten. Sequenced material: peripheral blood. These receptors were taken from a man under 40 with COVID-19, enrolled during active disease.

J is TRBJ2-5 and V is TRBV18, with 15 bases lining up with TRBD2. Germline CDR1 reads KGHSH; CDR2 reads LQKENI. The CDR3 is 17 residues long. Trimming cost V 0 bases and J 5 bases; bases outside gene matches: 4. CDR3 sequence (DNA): TGTGCCAGCTCACCACCGGGACTAGCGGGGGGCCGGGAGACCCAGTACTTC. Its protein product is CASSPPGLAGGRETQYF.

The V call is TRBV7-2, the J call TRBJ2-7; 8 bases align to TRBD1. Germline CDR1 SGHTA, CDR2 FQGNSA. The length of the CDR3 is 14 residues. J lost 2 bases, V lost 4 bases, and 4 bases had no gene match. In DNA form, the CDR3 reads TGTGCCAGCAGCTCCGGGACAGGCCCCTACGAGCAGTACTTC. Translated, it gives CASSSGTGPYEQYF.

The CDR3 DNA sequence: TGTGCCAGCAGCGTGGGCCCGGCGAACACTGAAGCTTTCTTT. The encoded protein is CASSVGPANTEAFF. The rearrangement joins TRBV9 to TRBJ1-1; D gene unclear. Trimming cost V 2 bases and J 1 base, with 9 bases left between them. The CDR3 runs to 14 residues. Germline CDR1 is SGDLS and CDR2 is YYNGEE.

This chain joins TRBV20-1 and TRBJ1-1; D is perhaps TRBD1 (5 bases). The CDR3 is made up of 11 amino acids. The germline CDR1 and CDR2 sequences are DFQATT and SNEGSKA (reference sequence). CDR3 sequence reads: CGWIRDTEAFF. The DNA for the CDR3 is TGCGGATGGATCAGGGACACTGAAGCTTTCTTT.

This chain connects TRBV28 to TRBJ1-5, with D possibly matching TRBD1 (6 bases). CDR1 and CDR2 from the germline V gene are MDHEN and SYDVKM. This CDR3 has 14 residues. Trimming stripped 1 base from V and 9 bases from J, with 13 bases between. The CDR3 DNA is TGTGCCAGCAGTTTATACGGGGGGCCGGGGCCCCAGCATTTT. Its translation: CASSLYGGPGPQHF.

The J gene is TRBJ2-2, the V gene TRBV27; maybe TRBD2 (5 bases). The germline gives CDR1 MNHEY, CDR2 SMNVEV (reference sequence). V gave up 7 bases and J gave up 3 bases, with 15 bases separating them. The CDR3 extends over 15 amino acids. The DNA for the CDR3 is TGTGCCAGCAAGAACGGGGAATGGGACACCGGGGAGCTGTTTTTT. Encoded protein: CASKNGEWDTGELFF.

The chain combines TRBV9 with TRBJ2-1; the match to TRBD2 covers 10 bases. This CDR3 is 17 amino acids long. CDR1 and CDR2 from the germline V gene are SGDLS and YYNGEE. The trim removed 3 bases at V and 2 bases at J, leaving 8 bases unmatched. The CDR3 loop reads CASSAASGSNPYNEQFF. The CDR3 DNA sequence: TGTGCCAGCAGCGCAGCTAGCGGGAGTAATCCCTACAATGAGCAGTTCTTC.

The CDR3 sequence is CASSEFSGSPLHF. In DNA, the CDR3 is TGTGCCAGCAGTGAATTTAGCGGTTCACCCCTCCACTTT. This chain connects TRBV25-1 to TRBJ1-6, with D uncertain. Trimming cost V 1 base and J 9 bases, with 7 bases left between them. Germline-derived CDR1 and CDR2 are MGHDK and SYGVNS. The CDR3 covers 13 residues.

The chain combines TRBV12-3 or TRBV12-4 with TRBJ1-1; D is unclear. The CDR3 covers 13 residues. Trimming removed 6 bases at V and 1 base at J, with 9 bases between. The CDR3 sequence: CASSSQQNTEAFF. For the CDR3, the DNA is TGTGCCAGCAGCTCACAGCAGAACACTGAAGCTTTCTTT.

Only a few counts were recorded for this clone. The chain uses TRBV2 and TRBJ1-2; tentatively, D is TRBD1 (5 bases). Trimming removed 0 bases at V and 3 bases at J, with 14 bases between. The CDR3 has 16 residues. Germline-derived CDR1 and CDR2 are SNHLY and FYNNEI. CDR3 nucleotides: TGTGCCAGCAGTGAAGCGGTCCCAGGGAGGCACTATGGCTACACCTTC. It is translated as CASSEAVPGRHYGYTF.

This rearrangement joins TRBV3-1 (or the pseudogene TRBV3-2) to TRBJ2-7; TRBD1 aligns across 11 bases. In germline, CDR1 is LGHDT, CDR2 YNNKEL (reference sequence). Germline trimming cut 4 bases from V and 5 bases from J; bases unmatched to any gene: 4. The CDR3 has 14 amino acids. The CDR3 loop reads CASSPRDRGNEQYF. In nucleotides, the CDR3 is TGTGCCAGCAGCCCCCGGGACAGGGGGAACGAGCAGTACTTC.

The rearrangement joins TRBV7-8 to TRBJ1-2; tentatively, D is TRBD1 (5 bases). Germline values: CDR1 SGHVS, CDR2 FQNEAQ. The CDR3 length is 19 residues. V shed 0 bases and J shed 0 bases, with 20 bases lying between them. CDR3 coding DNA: TGTGCCAGCAGCTTAGCATCCGGACACCCGGATAGAGCTAACTATGGCTACACCTTC. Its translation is CASSLASGHPDRANYGYTF.

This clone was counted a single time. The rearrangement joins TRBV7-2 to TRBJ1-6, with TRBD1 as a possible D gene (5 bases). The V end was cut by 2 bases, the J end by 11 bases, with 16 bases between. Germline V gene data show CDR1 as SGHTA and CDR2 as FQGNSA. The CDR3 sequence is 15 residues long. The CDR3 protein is CASSLQGAASAPLHF. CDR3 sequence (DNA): TGTGCCAGCAGCTTACAAGGGGCGGCTAGCGCACCCCTCCACTTT.

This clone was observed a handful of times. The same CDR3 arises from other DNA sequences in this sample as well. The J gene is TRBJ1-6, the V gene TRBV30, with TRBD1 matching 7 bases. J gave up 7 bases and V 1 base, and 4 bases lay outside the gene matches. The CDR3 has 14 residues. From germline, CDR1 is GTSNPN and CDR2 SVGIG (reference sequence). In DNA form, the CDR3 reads TGTGCCTGGAGTGACGGGACAGTCAATTCACCCCTCCACTTT. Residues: CAWSDGTVNSPLHF.

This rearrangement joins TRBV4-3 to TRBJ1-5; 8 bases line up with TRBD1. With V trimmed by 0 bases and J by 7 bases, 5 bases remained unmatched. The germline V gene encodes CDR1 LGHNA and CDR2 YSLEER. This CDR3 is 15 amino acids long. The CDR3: CASSQDRTGRQPQHF. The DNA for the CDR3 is TGCGCCAGCAGCCAAGACCGGACAGGGCGCCAGCCCCAGCATTTT.

This CDR3 is CARSLWGVNTEAFF. CDR3 sequence (DNA): TGTGCCAGAAGCTTGTGGGGGGTGAACACTGAAGCTTTCTTT. The genes are TRBV5-3 and TRBJ1-1, with a possible D match to TRBD1 (5 bases). TRBV5-3 is known as an ORF, though its function is uncertain. V was cut by 1 base and J by 0 bases, with 7 bases left in between. The CDR3 runs to 14 residues.

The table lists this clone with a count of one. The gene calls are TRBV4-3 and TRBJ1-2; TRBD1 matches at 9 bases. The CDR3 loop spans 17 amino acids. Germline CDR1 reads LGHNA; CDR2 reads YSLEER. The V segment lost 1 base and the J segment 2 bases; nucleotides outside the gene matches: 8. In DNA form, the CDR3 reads TGCGCCAGCAGCCAAGCGAGCCGACAGGGGGGGAACTATGGCTACACCTTC. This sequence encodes CASSQASRQGGNYGYTF.

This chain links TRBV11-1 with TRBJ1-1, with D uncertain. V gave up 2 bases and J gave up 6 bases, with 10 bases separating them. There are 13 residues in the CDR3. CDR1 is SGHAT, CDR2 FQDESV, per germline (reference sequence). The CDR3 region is CASSLRPGPEAFF. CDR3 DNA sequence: TGTGCCAGCAGCTTAAGACCAGGTCCTGAAGCTTTCTTT.

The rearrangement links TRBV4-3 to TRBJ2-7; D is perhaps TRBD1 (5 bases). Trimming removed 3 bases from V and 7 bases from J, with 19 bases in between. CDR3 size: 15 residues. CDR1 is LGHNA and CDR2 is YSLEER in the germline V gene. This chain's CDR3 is CASSHEAQDRQEQYF. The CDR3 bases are TGCGCCAGCAGCCATGAGGCACAGGATAGGCAAGAGCAGTACTTC.

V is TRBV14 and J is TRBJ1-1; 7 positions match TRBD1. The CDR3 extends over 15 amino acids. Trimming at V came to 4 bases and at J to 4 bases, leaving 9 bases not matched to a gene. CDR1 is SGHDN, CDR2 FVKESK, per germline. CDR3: CASSPEEAGGTEAFF. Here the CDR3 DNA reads TGTGCCAGCAGCCCGGAGGAGGCAGGGGGCACTGAAGCTTTCTTT.

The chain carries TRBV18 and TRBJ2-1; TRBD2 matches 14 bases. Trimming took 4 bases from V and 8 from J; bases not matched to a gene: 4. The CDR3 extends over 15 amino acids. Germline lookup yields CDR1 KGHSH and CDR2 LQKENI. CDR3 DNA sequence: TGTGCCAGCTCACTGACTAGCGGGGGGGTATATGAGCAGTTCTTC. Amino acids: CASSLTSGGVYEQFF.